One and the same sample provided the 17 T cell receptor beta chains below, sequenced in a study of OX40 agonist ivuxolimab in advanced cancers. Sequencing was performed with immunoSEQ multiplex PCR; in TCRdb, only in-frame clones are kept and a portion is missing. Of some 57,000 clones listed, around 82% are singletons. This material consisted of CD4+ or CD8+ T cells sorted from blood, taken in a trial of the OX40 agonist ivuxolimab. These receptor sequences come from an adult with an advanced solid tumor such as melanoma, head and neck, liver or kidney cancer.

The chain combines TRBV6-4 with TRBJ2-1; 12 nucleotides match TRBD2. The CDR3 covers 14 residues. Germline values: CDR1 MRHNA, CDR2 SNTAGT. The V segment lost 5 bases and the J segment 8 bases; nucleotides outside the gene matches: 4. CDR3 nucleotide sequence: TGTGCCAGCAGTATACTAGCGGGAGGTCATGAGCAGTTCTTC. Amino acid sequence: CASSILAGGHEQFF.

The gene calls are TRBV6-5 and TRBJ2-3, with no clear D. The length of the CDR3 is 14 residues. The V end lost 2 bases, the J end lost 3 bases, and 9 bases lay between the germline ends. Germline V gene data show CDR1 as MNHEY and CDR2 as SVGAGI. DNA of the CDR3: TGTGCCAGCAGTTACGCGCCAGAAACAGATACGCAGTATTTT. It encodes CASSYAPETDTQYF.

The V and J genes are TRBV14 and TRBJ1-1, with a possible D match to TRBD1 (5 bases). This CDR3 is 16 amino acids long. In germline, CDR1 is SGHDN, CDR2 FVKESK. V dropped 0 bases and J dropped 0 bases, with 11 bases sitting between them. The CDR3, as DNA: TGTGCCAGCAGCCAAGACAAGGGGCAGCTGAACACTGAAGCTTTCTTT. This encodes CASSQDKGQLNTEAFF.

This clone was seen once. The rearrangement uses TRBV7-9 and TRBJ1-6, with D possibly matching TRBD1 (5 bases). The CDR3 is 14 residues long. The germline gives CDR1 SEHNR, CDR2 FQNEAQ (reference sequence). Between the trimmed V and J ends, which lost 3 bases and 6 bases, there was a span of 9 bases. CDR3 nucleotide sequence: TGTGCCAGCAGCTTGTGGGGGGTTAATTCACCCCTCCACTTT. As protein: CASSLWGVNSPLHF.

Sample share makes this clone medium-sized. CDR3 nucleotide sequence: TGTGCCAGCAGCCAAGACAGGATTGGCGAGCAGTACTTC. Encoded protein: CASSQDRIGEQYF. J is TRBJ2-7 and V is TRBV4-2, with D unclear. In germline, CDR1 is LGHNA, CDR2 YNFKEQ. With 0 bases removed from V and 6 bases from J, the gap between germline ends came to 9 bases. This CDR3 contains 13 residues.

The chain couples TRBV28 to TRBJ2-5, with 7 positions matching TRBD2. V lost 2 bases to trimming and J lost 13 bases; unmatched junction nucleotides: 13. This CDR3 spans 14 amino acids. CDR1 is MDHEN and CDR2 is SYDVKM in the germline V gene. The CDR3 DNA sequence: TGTGCCAGCAGTTTAATGGCGGGAGTGGGCCATCGGTACTTC. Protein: CASSLMAGVGHRYF.

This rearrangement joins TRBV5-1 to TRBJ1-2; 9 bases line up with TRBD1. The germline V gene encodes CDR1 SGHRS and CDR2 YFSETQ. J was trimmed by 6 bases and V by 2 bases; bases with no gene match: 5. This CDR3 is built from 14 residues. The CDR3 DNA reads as TGCGCCAGCAGCTTAGACAGGGGGTTGGATGGCTACACCTTC. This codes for CASSLDRGLDGYTF.

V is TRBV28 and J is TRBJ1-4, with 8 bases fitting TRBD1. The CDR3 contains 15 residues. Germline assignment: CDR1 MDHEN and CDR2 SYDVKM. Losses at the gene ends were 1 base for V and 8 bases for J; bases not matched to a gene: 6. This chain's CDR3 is CASSLSTGDGEKLFF. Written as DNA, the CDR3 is TGTGCCAGCAGTTTATCGACAGGGGACGGCGAAAAACTGTTTTTT.

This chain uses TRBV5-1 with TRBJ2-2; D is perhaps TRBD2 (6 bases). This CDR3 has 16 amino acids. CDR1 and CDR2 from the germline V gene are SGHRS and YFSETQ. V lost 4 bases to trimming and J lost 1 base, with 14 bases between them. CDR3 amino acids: CASSPEVGGNTGELFF. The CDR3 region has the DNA TGCGCCAGCAGCCCGGAAGTGGGAGGGAACACCGGGGAGCTGTTTTTT. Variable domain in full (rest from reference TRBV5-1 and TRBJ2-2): KAGVTQTPRYLIKTRGQQVTLSCSPISGHRSVSWYQQTPGQGLQFLFEYFSETQRNKGNFPGRFSGRQFSNSRSEMNVSTLELGDSALYLCASSPEVGGNTGELFFGEGSRLTVL.

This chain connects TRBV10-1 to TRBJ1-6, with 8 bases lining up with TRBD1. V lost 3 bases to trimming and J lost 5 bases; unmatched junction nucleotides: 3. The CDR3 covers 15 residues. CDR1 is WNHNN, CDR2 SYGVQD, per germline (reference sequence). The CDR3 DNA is TGCGCCAGCAGTGACCGGACAGGGAATAATTCACCCCTCCACTTT. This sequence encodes CASSDRTGNNSPLHF.

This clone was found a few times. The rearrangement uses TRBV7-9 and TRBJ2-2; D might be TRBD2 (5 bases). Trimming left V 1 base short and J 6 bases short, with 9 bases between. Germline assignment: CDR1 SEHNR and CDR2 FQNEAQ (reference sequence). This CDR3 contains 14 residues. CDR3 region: CASSLGSEAGELFF. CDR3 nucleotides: TGTGCCAGCAGCTTAGGATCGGAGGCCGGGGAGCTGTTTTTT.

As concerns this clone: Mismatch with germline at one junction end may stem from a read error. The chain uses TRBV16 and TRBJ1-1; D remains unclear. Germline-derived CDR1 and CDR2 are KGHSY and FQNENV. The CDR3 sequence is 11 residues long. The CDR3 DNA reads TGTGCCAGCAGCCAATCCGACCACCGTTTATTT. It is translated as CASSQSDHRLF. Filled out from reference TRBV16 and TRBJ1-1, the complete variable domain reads GEEVAQTPKHLVRGEGQKAKLYCAPIKGHSYVFWYQQVLKNEFKFLISFQNENVFDETGMPKERFSAKCLPNSPCSLEIQATKLEDSAVYFCASSQSDHRLFGQGTRLTVV.

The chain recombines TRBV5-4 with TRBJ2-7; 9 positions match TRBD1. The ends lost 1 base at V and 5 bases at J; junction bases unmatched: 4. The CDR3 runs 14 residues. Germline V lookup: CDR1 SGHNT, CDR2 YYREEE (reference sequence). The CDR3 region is CASSLQTGGDEQYF. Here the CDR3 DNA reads TGTGCCAGCAGCTTGCAGACAGGGGGGGACGAGCAGTACTTC. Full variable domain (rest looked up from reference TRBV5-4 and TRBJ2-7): ETGVTQSPTHLIKTRGQQVTLRCSSQSGHNTVSWYQQALGQGPQFIFQYYREEENGRGNFPPRFSGLQFPNYSSELNVNALELDDSALYLCASSLQTGGDEQYFGPGTRLTVT.

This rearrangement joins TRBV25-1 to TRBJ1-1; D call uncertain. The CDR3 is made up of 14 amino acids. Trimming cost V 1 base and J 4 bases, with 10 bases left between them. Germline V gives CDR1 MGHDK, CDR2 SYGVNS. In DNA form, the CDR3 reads TGTGCCAGCAGTGAATCTGGGTGGGGCACTGAAGCTTTCTTT. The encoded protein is CASSESGWGTEAFF.

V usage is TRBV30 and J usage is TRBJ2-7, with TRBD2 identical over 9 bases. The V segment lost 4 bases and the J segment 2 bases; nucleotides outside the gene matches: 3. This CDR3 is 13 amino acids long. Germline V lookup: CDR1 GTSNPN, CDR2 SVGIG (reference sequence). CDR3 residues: CAWTGTSPYEQYF. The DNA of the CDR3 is TGTGCCTGGACCGGGACTAGCCCCTACGAGCAGTACTTC.

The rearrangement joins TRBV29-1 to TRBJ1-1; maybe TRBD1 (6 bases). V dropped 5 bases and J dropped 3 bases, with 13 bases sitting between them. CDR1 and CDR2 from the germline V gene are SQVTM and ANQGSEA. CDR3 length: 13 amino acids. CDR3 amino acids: CSVNREGDTEAFF. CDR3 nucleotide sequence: TGCAGCGTTAATAGAGAGGGGGACACTGAAGCTTTCTTT.

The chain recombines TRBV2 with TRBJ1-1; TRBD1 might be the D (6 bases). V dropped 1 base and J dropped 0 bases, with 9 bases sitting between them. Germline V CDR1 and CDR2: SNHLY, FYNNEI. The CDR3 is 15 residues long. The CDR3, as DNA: TGTGCCAGCAGTGAAGGGACAGCTATGAACACTGAAGCTTTCTTT. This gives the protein CASSEGTAMNTEAFF.